This T cell receptor beta chain was retrieved from a study of regulatory T cells in long-lasting Graves disease. The CDR3 covers 13 residues. HTBI primers from iRepertoire and Arm-PCR of CDR3 regions yielded the TCR beta libraries. TCRdb reprocessed the multiplex PCR reads via MiXCR and lists one record per CDR3 protein. The sample has roughly 400,000 distinct CDR3 sequences; under 25% are singletons. Comment on this clonotype: One junction end disagrees with the germline gene, perhaps due to a read error.

Noted time point: persistent/refractory GD, antithyroid drugs over 5 years with positive TRAb. RNA from PBMCs was the source of the TCR library. Investigators report Graves' disease was diagnosed under American Thyroid Association guidelines. The J gene is TRBJ1-2, the V gene TRBV12-3 or TRBV12-4; the match to TRBD1 covers 7 bases. This TCR was recovered from a female donor with Graves disease. The material was peripheral blood mononuclear cells (PBMCs), obtained when the disease was refractory, from a patient treated with antithyroid drugs. CDR3 in amino acids: CASSAPDRDGHTF. CDR3 DNA: TGTGCCAGCAGTGCACCAGACAGGGATGGCCACACCTTC.